This T cell receptor beta chain was identified during a study of a mutant IDH1 vaccine in newly diagnosed glioma. Study summary: Radiotherapy, temozolomide, or both had been given previously, and both were given to most.

In its sample, this clone was seen once. Method: immunoSEQ multiplex PCR; TCRdb's copy keeps in-frame clones and lacks some. Counted here are 99,000 or so clones, 85% to 90% occurring once; the ten biggest clones make up under 0.7%. From germline, CDR1 is MNHEY and CDR2 SMNVEV (reference sequence). This CDR3 has 17 amino acids. The V and J ends lost 3 bases and 7 bases, in that order; junction bases with no gene match: 15. Time point specified: baseline, week 1 (first vaccination visit). Documented treatment: pre-vaccination baseline after standard-of-care therapy. The receptor was derived from a woman between 50 and 59 years old with glioma. The chain recombines TRBV27 with TRBJ2-1; TRBD2 agrees at 7 bases. Sample: PBMCs, taken from a glioma patient treated with radiotherapy, temozolomide or both. The CDR3 protein is CASSFLFRAGIGNEQFF. Written as DNA, the CDR3 is TGTGCCAGCAGTTTCCTTTTTCGAGCGGGAATCGGTAATGAGCAGTTCTTC.